This T cell receptor beta chain was sequenced during a study of blood T cell repertoires in COVID-19. Looking at the study overall: The samples span acute and convalescent COVID-19 from the United States, Italy and Spain. T cells, B-cell-depleted T cells, or PBMCs supplied cDNA or gDNA.

Per the authors' pipeline: Estimation of nucleated cell counts relied on the amplification of reference gene primers. Clones were read by immunoSEQ multiplex PCR, and TCRdb kept only the in-frame ones, dropping some. V, J and clone size were drawn from that table, and D and trimming were deduced from the DNA. Of about 150,000 clones listed, approximately 81% are singletons. Seattle participants joined during active infection and were tracked over time. The V end lost 4 bases, the J end lost 8 bases, and 11 bases lay between the germline ends. This CDR3 has 12 amino acids. In germline, CDR1 is KGHDR, CDR2 SFDVKD.

The clonotype comes from a woman in her sixties with COVID-19, enrolled during active disease. The source material was peripheral blood. This chain links TRBV24-1 with TRBJ2-7; D might be TRBD1 (6 bases). The CDR3 protein is CATSESGTKQYF. DNA for the CDR3: TGTGCCACCAGTGAATCCGGGACAAAGCAGTACTTC.